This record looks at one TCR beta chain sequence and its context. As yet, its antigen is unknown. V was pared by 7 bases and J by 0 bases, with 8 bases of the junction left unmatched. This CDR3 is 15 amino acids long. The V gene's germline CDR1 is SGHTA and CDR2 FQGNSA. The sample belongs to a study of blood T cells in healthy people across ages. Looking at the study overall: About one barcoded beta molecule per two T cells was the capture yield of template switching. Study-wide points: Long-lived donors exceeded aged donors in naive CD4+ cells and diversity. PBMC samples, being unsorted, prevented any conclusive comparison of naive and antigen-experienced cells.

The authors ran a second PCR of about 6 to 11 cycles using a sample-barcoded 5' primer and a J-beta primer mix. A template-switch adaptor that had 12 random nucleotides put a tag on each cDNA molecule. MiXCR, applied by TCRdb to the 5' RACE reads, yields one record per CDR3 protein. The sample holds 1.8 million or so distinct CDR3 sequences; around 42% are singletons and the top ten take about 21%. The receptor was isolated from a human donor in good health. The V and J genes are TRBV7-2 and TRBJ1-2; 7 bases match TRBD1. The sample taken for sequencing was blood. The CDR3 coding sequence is TGTGCCAGCAACCCGACAGGGCCAACTAACTATGGCTACACCTTC. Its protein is CASNPTGPTNYGYTF.